The 8 T cell receptor beta chains reported below all come from one sample, sequenced in a study of cytomegalovirus exposure and HLA in healthy donors. Clones were read by immunoSEQ multiplex PCR, and TCRdb kept only the in-frame ones, dropping some. Of roughly 350,000 clones listed, roughly 88% were seen once; the top ten hold 0.7% to 0.85%. Sequencing used PBMCs. The receptors derive from a woman under 30 in good health and CMV-seronegative.

The V and J genes are TRBV9 and TRBJ2-1, with D perhaps TRBD2 (6 bases). With 3 bases removed from V and 2 bases from J, the gap between germline ends came to 15 bases. Per germline, CDR1 SGDLS and CDR2 YYNGEE. There are 16 residues in the CDR3. The chain's CDR3 is CASSAPGTGTYNEQFF. In DNA form, the CDR3 reads TGTGCCAGCAGCGCTCCCGGGACTGGCACCTACAATGAGCAGTTCTTC.

The J gene is TRBJ2-3, the V gene TRBV7-2; D is unresolved. The ends were cut back, 0 bases at V and 0 bases at J, with 7 bases in the middle. Germline loops: CDR1 SGHTA, CDR2 FQGNSA. The CDR3 has 15 amino acids. CDR3 in amino acids: CASSLAGVSTDTQYF. For the CDR3, the DNA is TGTGCCAGCAGCTTAGCTGGAGTGAGCACAGATACGCAGTATTTT. The full variable domain, completed using reference TRBV7-2 and TRBJ2-3, is GAGVSQSPSNKVTEKGKDVELRCDPISGHTALYWYRQSLGQGLEFLIYFQGNSAPDKSGLPSDRFSAERTGGSVSTLTIQRTQQEDSAVYLCASSLAGVSTDTQYFGPGTRLTVL.

This clone was recorded only once. This chain uses TRBV28 with TRBJ2-5; TRBD2 matches at 8 bases. CDR1 is MDHEN, CDR2 SYDVKM, per germline. The length of the CDR3 is 14 residues. V lost 5 bases, J lost 4 bases, and 6 bases stayed unmatched. This chain's CDR3 is CASSVAGRRETQYF. CDR3 DNA sequence: TGTGCCAGCAGTGTAGCGGGAAGGAGAGAGACCCAGTACTTC.

To note about this clone: Additional DNA sequences in this sample encode the identical CDR3. The CDR3 DNA reads as TGTGCCAGCAGCCTTTACAATGAGCAGTTCTTC. It encodes CASSLYNEQFF. The rearrangement joins TRBV28 to TRBJ2-1; D call uncertain. The germline CDR1 and CDR2 sequences are MDHEN and SYDVKM. The CDR3 loop spans 11 amino acids. Trimming removed 6 bases from V and 4 bases from J, with 4 bases in between. The full variable domain, its missing parts supplied by reference TRBV28 and TRBJ2-1, is DVKVTQSSRYLVKRTGEKVFLECVQDMDHENMFWYRQDPGLGLRLIYFSYDVKMKEKGDIPEGYSVSREKKERFSLILESASTNQTSMYLCASSLYNEQFFGPGTRLTVL.

The chain carries TRBV19 and TRBJ1-1; D possibly corresponds to TRBD1 (6 bases). The CDR3 has 14 amino acids. CDR1 is LNHDA, CDR2 SQIVND, per germline (reference sequence). V lost 5 bases, J lost 3 bases, and 13 bases lay in between. The CDR3 here is CASSVQGRDTEAFF. CDR3 bases: TGTGCCAGTAGTGTGCAGGGGCGGGACACTGAAGCTTTCTTT.

The chain has TRBV27 and TRBJ1-5, with a tentative D call TRBD1 (5 bases). The CDR3 has 17 amino acids. V lost 6 bases and J lost 3, with 21 bases in between. Germline V CDR1 and CDR2: MNHEY, SMNVEV (reference sequence). The DNA of the CDR3 is TGTGCCAGCAGCCTAGGATGGCAGGGCGGTAACAATCAGCCCCAGCATTTT. Protein sequence: CASSLGWQGGNNQPQHF.

The rearrangement links TRBV4-1 to TRBJ1-1; D unresolved. Per germline, CDR1 MGHRA and CDR2 YSYEKL. Trimming left V 3 bases short and J 0 bases short, with 5 bases between. There are 13 residues in the CDR3. CDR3 coding DNA: TGCGCCAGCAGCCAGTACATGAACACTGAAGCTTTCTTT. It codes for CASSQYMNTEAFF.

The rearrangement uses TRBV4-2 and TRBJ2-7; TRBD1 is a possible D gene (5 bases). Trimming removed 0 bases from V and 2 bases from J, with 11 bases in between. The CDR3 has 15 amino acids. From germline, CDR1 is LGHNA and CDR2 YNFKEQ. CDR3 region: CASSQELQGTYEQYF. The CDR3 bases are TGTGCCAGCAGCCAAGAACTGCAGGGAACCTACGAGCAGTACTTC.